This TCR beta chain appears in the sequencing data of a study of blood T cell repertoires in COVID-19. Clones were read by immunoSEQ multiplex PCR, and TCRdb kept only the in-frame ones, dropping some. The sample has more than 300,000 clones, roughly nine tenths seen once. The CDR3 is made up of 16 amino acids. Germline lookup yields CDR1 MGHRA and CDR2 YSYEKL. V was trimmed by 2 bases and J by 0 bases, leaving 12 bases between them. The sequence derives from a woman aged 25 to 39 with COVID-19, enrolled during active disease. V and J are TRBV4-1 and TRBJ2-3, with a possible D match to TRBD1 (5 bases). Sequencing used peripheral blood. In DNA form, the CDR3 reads TGCGCCAGCAGCCAAAGCCCAGGGATGAGCACAGATACGCAGTATTTT. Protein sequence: CASSQSPGMSTDTQYF.